The rows below give T cell receptor beta chains drawn from one sample of a study of spatial heterogeneity in lung cancer. Each CDR3 protein is one row after TCRdb ran MiXCR on the 5' RACE reads. The sample consists of approximately 44,000 distinct CDR3 sequences, approximately 15% of them appearing once. The input for sequencing was PBMCs, taken at surgery. The origin of the receptors is a male donor with early-stage non-small cell lung cancer. Each CDR3 is given with its conserved first and last residue. The D gene is left open where the match is weak. The size field is filled for only some rows; it gives once, few, many or a size class.

d_gene: .
abundance: many
v_gene: TRBV25-1
j_gene: TRBJ2-1
CDR3aa: CASSDSLAPYNEQFF
CDR3nt: TGTGCCAGCAGTGATTCGTTAGCCCCCTACAATGAGCAGTTCTTC

d_gene: .
abundance: many
v_gene: TRBV20-1
j_gene: TRBJ2-2
CDR3aa: CSARNTGELFF
CDR3nt: TGCAGTGCTAGGAACACCGGGGAGCTGTTTTTT

d_gene: TRBD2
abundance: .
v_gene: TRBV20-1
j_gene: TRBJ2-7
CDR3aa: CSARHASGRAEQYF
CDR3nt: TGCAGTGCTAGACATGCCAGCGGGAGGGCCGAGCAGTACTTC

d_gene: .
abundance: .
v_gene: TRBV5-4
j_gene: TRBJ1-1
CDR3aa: CASSPGLINTEAFF
CDR3nt: TGTGCCAGCAGTCCGGGACTGATCAACACTGAAGCTTTCTTT

d_gene: TRBD2
abundance: .
v_gene: TRBV9
j_gene: TRBJ2-7
CDR3aa: CASSGTSGTEQYF
CDR3nt: TGTGCCAGCAGCGGAACTAGCGGTACCGAGCAGTACTTC

d_gene: TRBD2
abundance: few
v_gene: TRBV7-8
j_gene: TRBJ2-1
CDR3aa: CASSLLAGETFF
CDR3nt: TGTGCCAGCAGCTTACTAGCGGGAGAAACGTTCTTC

d_gene: TRBD1
abundance: .
v_gene: TRBV9
j_gene: TRBJ2-3
CDR3aa: CASSARTGTSTDTQYF
CDR3nt: TGTGCCAGCAGCGCAAGGACAGGAACTAGCACAGATACGCAGTATTTT

d_gene: .
abundance: few
v_gene: TRBV9
j_gene: TRBJ1-6
CDR3aa: CASSSRPYSPLHF
CDR3nt: TGTGCCAGCAGCTCCAGACCCTATTCACCCCTCCACTTT

d_gene: TRBD1
abundance: few
v_gene: TRBV7-9
j_gene: TRBJ1-1
CDR3aa: CASSRATGVTEAFF
CDR3nt: TGTGCCAGCAGCCGTGCGACAGGGGTCACTGAAGCTTTCTTT

d_gene: .
abundance: .
v_gene: TRBV12-3/TRBV12-4
j_gene: TRBJ1-3
CDR3aa: CASVRWHSGNTIYF
CDR3nt: TGTGCCAGCGTAAGATGGCACTCTGGAAACACCATATATTTT

d_gene: .
abundance: many
v_gene: TRBV7-8
j_gene: TRBJ1-6
CDR3aa: CASSLTVNSPLHF
CDR3nt: TGTGCCAGCAGCTTGACAGTTAATTCACCCCTCCACTTT

d_gene: .
abundance: .
v_gene: TRBV12-3/TRBV12-4
j_gene: TRBJ1-1
CDR3aa: CASSLNSLNTEAFF
CDR3nt: TGTGCCAGCAGTTTAAACAGCTTGAACACTGAAGCTTTCTTT

d_gene: TRBD1
abundance: few
v_gene: TRBV11-1
j_gene: TRBJ1-6
CDR3aa: CASSQWTGGSSPLHF
CDR3nt: TGTGCCAGCAGCCAGTGGACAGGGGGCAGTTCACCCCTCCACTTT

d_gene: .
abundance: many
v_gene: TRBV5-1
j_gene: TRBJ2-7
CDR3aa: CASSLEYEQYF
CDR3nt: TGCGCCAGCAGCTTGGAGTACGAGCAGTACTTC

d_gene: TRBD2
abundance: few
v_gene: TRBV5-1
j_gene: TRBJ2-3
CDR3aa: CASSLVAGRADTQYF
CDR3nt: TGCGCCAGCAGCTTGGTGGCAGGGAGGGCAGATACGCAGTATTTT

d_gene: TRBD1
abundance: many
v_gene: TRBV5-1
j_gene: TRBJ2-1
CDR3aa: CASSFGTGGADEQFF
CDR3nt: TGCGCCAGCAGCTTTGGGACAGGGGGCGCGGATGAGCAGTTCTTC

d_gene: .
abundance: many
v_gene: TRBV28
j_gene: TRBJ1-1
CDR3aa: CASSFWGNTEAFF
CDR3nt: TGTGCCAGCAGTTTCTGGGGGAACACTGAAGCTTTCTTT

d_gene: .
abundance: many
v_gene: TRBV7-2
j_gene: TRBJ1-4
CDR3aa: CASSESGVGYEKLFF
CDR3nt: TGTGCCAGCAGCGAATCAGGGGTCGGGTATGAAAAACTGTTTTTT

d_gene: .
abundance: .
v_gene: TRBV5-1
j_gene: TRBJ1-3
CDR3aa: CASREGRRGNTIYF
CDR3nt: TGCGCCAGCAGGGAAGGGAGGCGCGGAAACACCATATATTTT

d_gene: .
abundance: few
v_gene: TRBV18
j_gene: TRBJ2-7
CDR3aa: CASSPASDYEQYF
CDR3nt: TGTGCCAGCTCACCGGCTAGCGACTACGAGCAGTACTTC

d_gene: .
abundance: many
v_gene: TRBV18
j_gene: TRBJ1-1
CDR3aa: CASSPGMSTEAFF
CDR3nt: TGTGCCAGCTCACCAGGAATGAGCACTGAAGCTTTCTTT

d_gene: TRBD1
abundance: few
v_gene: TRBV12-3/TRBV12-4
j_gene: TRBJ1-2
CDR3aa: CASNPTGMRGYTF
CDR3nt: TGTGCCAGCAACCCGACAGGGATGAGGGGCTACACCTTC

d_gene: .
abundance: .
v_gene: TRBV27
j_gene: TRBJ1-1
CDR3aa: CASSLSVARGNEAFF
CDR3nt: TGTGCCAGCAGTTTATCGGTAGCGAGGGGGAATGAAGCTTTCTTT